This T cell receptor beta chain is drawn from a study of T-cell memory formation after mild COVID-19 (dated by TCRdb to the early 2020s). For the study in its entirety: Most TCR sequence clusters were specific to one of the two donors. Two young, previously healthy adult volunteers, one female and one male, were included in the cohort. Longitudinal TCRalpha and TCRbeta repertoire sequencing tracked T-cell clones expanding and contracting after mild COVID-19 in a couple of donors. General findings and caveats noted by the study authors: Contracting CD4+ clones appeared mostly in the CM and EM memory subsets, whereas CD8+ clones were enriched in EMRA. The detection of some responding clones in pre-infection memory suggests that pre-existing cross-reactive memory T cells joined the SARS-CoV-2 response. Clones contracting from day 15 to 85 had balanced CD4/CD8 phenotypes, while a second wave expanding from day 15 to 37 was biased towards CD4+. The study included only two mild cases, and larger cohorts that include severe cases with pre-infection samples were judged to be necessary. SARS-CoV-2 specificity of the second-wave clones peaking on day 37 was not confirmed.

The data were produced on an Illumina NovaSeq 6000. Using 5'RACE with constant-segment primers, TCRalpha and TCRbeta cDNA libraries were constructed, with sample barcodes and unique molecular identifiers added in the process. RNA was extracted from every sample with Trizol reagent. The libraries were amplified in two PCR steps, and the second step added a second sample barcode and Illumina TruSeq adapters. Libraries were sequenced on an Illumina NovaSeq with 2 x 150 bp paired-end reads. In the authors' own workflow: The reads were demultiplexed and collapsed into UMI-guided consensus sequences using migec v1.2.7. Using mixcr v2.1.11, the UMI consensuses were aligned to TRA and TRB V and J templates and assembled into clonotypes. A clonotype was counted as expanded or contracted only if both edgeR and NoisET called the change significant, with noise models trained on biological replicates. edgeR calls used a false discovery rate-adjusted p below 0.01 and a log2 fold-change threshold of 1. As an exploratory analysis of dynamics, PCA with hierarchical clustering was applied to max-normalized trajectories of the 1000 most abundant clonotypes. Separately sequenced CD4+ and CD8+ repertoires were used to assign the CD4 or CD8 phenotype of responding clones. Using fastp trimming at Q25 and MiXCR clonotype assembly, TCRdb reanalyzed the public sequencing data and kept in-frame beta chains. Rows with one shared CDR3 protein collapse into an entry with the most common genes and DNA. It is TCRdb's table, rather than the study itself, that gives the V and J calls and clone size. In all, the sample holds around 410,000 distinct CDR3 sequences, and 23% of those were seen once. Approximately 14% of the sample comes from the top ten.

PBMCs were isolated by Ficoll-Paque density gradient centrifugation. This clonotype came up a few times. The antigen this receptor binds is unknown. No base qualities exist here, and no much larger clone lies one base off it. The junction shows trimming of 7 bases on V and 6 bases on J, plus 10 bases between the germline ends. Taken from cysteine to phenylalanine, the CDR3 has 12 residues. The kept DNA is CDR3 alone, 36 bases in frame from the first base. The sample taken for sequencing was PBMCs or a T cell subset sorted from them (not recorded which). The chain links TRBV12-3 or TRBV12-4 with TRBJ1-5; the D gene is unclear. The sequence came from an adult woman who had mild COVID-19 (a few samples of this study predate the infection). The sample titles of this study are shuffled in the database, so cell type and time point are left out; the donor was told from shared clones. The CDR3 has the sequence CASTTDGQPQHF. The nucleotide sequence is TGTGCCAGCACCACGGACGGTCAGCCCCAGCATTTT.